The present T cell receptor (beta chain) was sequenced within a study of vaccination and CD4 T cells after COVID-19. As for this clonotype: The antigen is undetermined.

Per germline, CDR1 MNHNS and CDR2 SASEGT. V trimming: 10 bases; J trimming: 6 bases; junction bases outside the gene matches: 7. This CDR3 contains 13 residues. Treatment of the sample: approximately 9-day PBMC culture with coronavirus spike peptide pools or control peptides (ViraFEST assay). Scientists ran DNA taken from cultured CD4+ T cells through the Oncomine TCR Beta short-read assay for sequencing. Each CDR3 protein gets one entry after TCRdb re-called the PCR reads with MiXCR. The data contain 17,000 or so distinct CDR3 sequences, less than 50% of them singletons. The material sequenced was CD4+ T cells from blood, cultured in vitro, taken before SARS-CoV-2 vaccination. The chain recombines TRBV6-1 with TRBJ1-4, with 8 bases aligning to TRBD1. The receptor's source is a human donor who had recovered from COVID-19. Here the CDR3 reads CATRGLLDEKLFF. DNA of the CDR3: TGTGCCACCAGGGGGCTTCTAGATGAAAAACTGTTTTTT.